These 26 T cell receptor beta chains share one sample of origin, sequenced in a study of cytomegalovirus exposure and HLA in healthy donors. The data were produced by immunoSEQ multiplex PCR, yet TCRdb's version contains in-frame clones alone and is incomplete. The profile covers about 250,000 clones, with roughly 90% appearing a single time and approximately 12% taken by the ten largest. The specimen was PBMCs. Source of these receptors: a man aged 18 to 30 in good health and CMV-seropositive.

The chain uses TRBV6-5 and TRBJ1-2; 7 bases are shared with TRBD1. The length of the CDR3 is 15 residues. With V trimmed by 0 bases and J by 3 bases, 4 bases remained unmatched. Germline values: CDR1 MNHEY, CDR2 SVGAGI. CDR3 nucleotide sequence: TGTGCCAGCAGTTACTCCGAGGGGGCGGACTATGGCTACACCTTC. It translates to CASSYSEGADYGYTF.

This clone was seen more than once but under ten times. V usage is TRBV2 and J usage is TRBJ1-4, with D perhaps matching TRBD1 (6 bases). V lost 7 bases, J lost 7 bases, and 10 bases lay in between. CDR1 and CDR2 from the germline V gene are SNHLY and FYNNEI. CDR3 length: 12 residues. The CDR3 DNA sequence: TGTGCCAGCAAAGGGGGTGGTGAAAAACTGTTTTTT. This sequence encodes CASKGGGEKLFF. Together with reference TRBV2 and TRBJ1-4, the CDR3 gives the full variable domain: EPEVTQTPSHQVTQMGQEVILRCVPISNHLYFYWYRQILGQKVEFLVSFYNNEISEKSEIFDDQFSVERPDGSNFTLKIRSTKLEDSAMYFCASKGGGEKLFFGSGTQLSVL.

This rearrangement joins TRBV6-1 to TRBJ1-2; D is possibly TRBD1 (5 bases). The CDR3 has 14 residues. Germline CDR1 MNHNS, CDR2 SASEGT. The V gene lost 1 base and the J gene lost 4 bases, with 10 bases spanning the gap. The CDR3 region has the DNA TGTGCCAGCAGTGAAGTAGCGGGGGTCTATGGCTACACCTTC. It encodes CASSEVAGVYGYTF.

This rearrangement joins TRBV5-1 to TRBJ2-7; 9 nucleotides line up with TRBD1. Germline V CDR1 and CDR2: SGHRS, YFSETQ. The CDR3 has 17 residues. V lost 4 bases to trimming and J lost 4 bases; unmatched junction nucleotides: 15. The CDR3 region is CASSPRPSGQGLYEQYF. CDR3 sequence (DNA): TGCGCCAGCAGCCCCCGTCCTTCGGGACAGGGCTTATACGAGCAGTACTTC.

V is TRBV9 and J is TRBJ2-3; a weak D match, TRBD1 (5 bases). This CDR3 is 15 amino acids long. In germline, CDR1 is SGDLS, CDR2 YYNGEE. The V end lost 0 bases, the J end lost 2 bases, and 10 bases lay between the germline ends. CDR3 residues: CASSVGTIHTDTQYF. CDR3 DNA: TGTGCCAGCAGCGTAGGGACAATTCACACAGATACGCAGTATTTT. The full variable domain, with the rest looked up from reference TRBV9 and TRBJ2-3, is DSGVTQTPKHLITATGQRVTLRCSPRSGDLSVYWYQQSLDQGLQFLIQYYNGEERAKGNILERFSAQQFPDLHSELNLSSLELGDSALYFCASSVGTIHTDTQYFGPGTRLTVL.

The rearrangement links TRBV6-1 to TRBJ1-2; possible D gene TRBD1, 5 bases. V was pared by 6 bases and J by 0 bases, with 11 bases between. Per germline, CDR1 MNHNS and CDR2 SASEGT. This CDR3 is built from 14 residues. This chain's CDR3 is CASRETASNYGYTF. In nucleotides, the CDR3 is TGTGCCAGCAGGGAGACAGCCTCTAACTATGGCTACACCTTC.

The chain recombines TRBV5-6 with TRBJ2-4, with D possibly TRBD2 on 6 matching bases. The CDR3 has 15 amino acids. Germline loops: CDR1 SGHDT, CDR2 YYEEEE. Trimming stripped 2 bases from V and 0 bases from J, with 9 bases between. CDR3 loop: CASSFRDLAKNIQYF. CDR3 coding DNA: TGTGCCAGCAGCTTCCGGGACTTAGCCAAAAACATTCAGTACTTC.

The J gene is TRBJ1-1, the V gene TRBV5-4, with D hard to call. The CDR3 spans 15 residues. The germline gives CDR1 SGHNT, CDR2 YYREEE (reference sequence). V was trimmed by 0 bases and J by 3 bases, leaving 12 bases between them. The CDR3 DNA reads TGTGCCAGCAGCTTGGTGAGGACGAATCACACTGAAGCTTTCTTT. It specifies CASSLVRTNHTEAFF.

The chain joins TRBV5-1 to TRBJ1-1, with D possibly matching TRBD1 (5 bases). Germline loops: CDR1 SGHRS, CDR2 YFSETQ. The CDR3 has 15 amino acids. Trimming left V 6 bases short and J 1 base short, with 16 bases between. CDR3 residues: CASTIGGRQNTEAFF. Here the CDR3 DNA reads TGCGCCAGCACCATTGGGGGACGGCAGAACACTGAAGCTTTCTTT.

The gene calls are TRBV4-1 and TRBJ1-2; TRBD1 matches at 7 bases. The CDR3 is made up of 14 amino acids. The V gene's germline CDR1 is MGHRA and CDR2 YSYEKL. The J segment lost 2 bases and the V segment lost 3 bases, leaving 3 bases of the junction unmatched. The CDR3 nucleotides read TGCGCCAGCAGCCACCTGGGACAGAACTATGGCTACACCTTC. Residues: CASSHLGQNYGYTF.

The J gene is TRBJ2-7, the V gene TRBV2, with D hard to call. CDR1 SNHLY and CDR2 FYNNEI come from the germline V gene. The CDR3 spans 14 residues. Trimming left V 3 bases short and J 5 bases short, with 14 bases between. The CDR3 loop reads CASSDPPDDHEQYF. In DNA form, the CDR3 reads TGTGCCAGCAGTGATCCGCCCGACGACCACGAGCAGTACTTC. Supplemented by reference TRBV2 and TRBJ2-7, the full variable domain reads EPEVTQTPSHQVTQMGQEVILRCVPISNHLYFYWYRQILGQKVEFLVSFYNNEISEKSEIFDDQFSVERPDGSNFTLKIRSTKLEDSAMYFCASSDPPDDHEQYFGPGTRLTVT.

The V gene is TRBV27, the J gene TRBJ2-1; possible D gene TRBD2, 6 bases. V dropped 6 bases and J dropped 5 bases, with 17 bases sitting between them. This CDR3 is 15 amino acids long. Germline V gene sequence: CDR1 MNHEY, CDR2 SMNVEV (reference sequence). The CDR3 here is CASRRGRDWNNEQFF. The CDR3 DNA follows: TGTGCCAGCAGGAGGGGCCGGGACTGGAACAATGAGCAGTTCTTC.

V is TRBV20-1 and J is TRBJ2-7; no clear D gene. This CDR3 spans 10 amino acids. The germline V and J ends were trimmed by 3 bases and 3 bases, with 3 bases remaining between them. Germline-derived CDR1 and CDR2 are DFQATT and SNEGSKA (reference sequence). The CDR3: CSASNYEQYF. The CDR3 coding sequence is TGCAGTGCTAGCAACTACGAGCAGTACTTC.

This chain connects TRBV9 to TRBJ2-2, with 8 bases fitting TRBD1. This CDR3 spans 16 amino acids. Germline V gives CDR1 SGDLS, CDR2 YYNGEE. The trim removed 0 bases at V and 1 base at J, leaving 2 bases unmatched. In DNA, the CDR3 is TGTGCCAGCAGCGTAGCAGGACAGGGGAACACCGGGGAGCTGTTTTTT. Translation: CASSVAGQGNTGELFF.

This sequence joins TRBV7-2 and TRBJ2-7; a weak D match, TRBD2 (6 bases). Per the germline V gene, CDR1 is SGHTA and CDR2 is FQGNSA. This CDR3 spans 18 amino acids. The V and J ends lost 6 bases and 1 base respectively, with 25 bases between them. This CDR3 is CASSIRRGGTSGSYEQYF. Written as DNA, the CDR3 is TGTGCCAGCAGTATTAGGAGGGGAGGTACTAGTGGTTCCTACGAGCAGTACTTC.

This sequence joins TRBV30 and TRBJ1-2; 11 bases map to TRBD1. This CDR3 is 18 amino acids long. Germline V gene sequence: CDR1 GTSNPN, CDR2 SVGIG (reference sequence). V lost 5 bases to trimming and J lost 4 bases; unmatched junction nucleotides: 18. The DNA of the CDR3 is TGTGCCTGGTTTGGGGCTGCTGACGGGACAGGGGGTCCCTATGGCTACACCTTC. Its translation is CAWFGAADGTGGPYGYTF.

The chain combines TRBV6-1 with TRBJ1-5, with D perhaps matching TRBD1 (5 bases). The V end was cut by 5 bases, the J end by 2 bases, with 13 bases between. CDR1 and CDR2 from the germline V gene are MNHNS and SASEGT. This CDR3 is built from 15 residues. CDR3 protein: CASSLLGQGNQPQHF. CDR3 coding DNA: TGTGCCAGCAGTCTTTTGGGGCAGGGCAATCAGCCCCAGCATTTT.

The rearrangement uses TRBV5-4 and TRBJ2-3, with D perhaps assigned TRBD1 or TRBD2 (7 bases each). V was pared by 4 bases and J by 4 bases, with 19 bases between. Per germline, CDR1 SGHNT and CDR2 YYREEE (reference sequence). This CDR3 is built from 16 residues. The CDR3 DNA is TGTGCCAGCAGCCCGGGGGGCCCAGGGGGATCAGATACGCAGTATTTT. This gives the protein CASSPGGPGGSDTQYF.

The chain employs TRBV7-9 and TRBJ2-3; 8 bases agree with TRBD2. The V segment lost 3 bases and the J segment 4 bases; nucleotides outside the gene matches: 6. CDR1 is SEHNR and CDR2 is FQNEAQ in the germline V gene (reference sequence). CDR3 size: 15 residues. The CDR3 DNA is TGTGCCAGCAGCTTTCCGGGAGGGCCGCCAGATACGCAGTATTTT. It translates to CASSFPGGPPDTQYF.

This rearrangement joins TRBV25-1 to TRBJ1-5, with D unresolved. The germline gives CDR1 MGHDK, CDR2 SYGVNS. The CDR3 totals 14 residues. The ends were cut back, 1 base at V and 3 bases at J, with 7 bases in the middle. The CDR3 is CASSEWNTNQPQHF. In DNA form, the CDR3 reads TGTGCCAGCAGTGAATGGAACACCAATCAGCCCCAGCATTTT.

This chain uses TRBV11-2 with TRBJ2-7, with 7 bases matching TRBD1. The CDR3 totals 15 residues. Trimming cost V 4 bases and J 0 bases; bases outside gene matches: 6. CDR1 is SGHAT and CDR2 is FQNNGV in the germline V gene. The chain's CDR3 is CASSSYRGSSYEQYF. DNA for the CDR3: TGTGCCAGCAGCTCGTACAGGGGAAGCTCCTACGAGCAGTACTTC.

The chain is built from TRBV27 and TRBJ1-5, with a tentative D call TRBD1 (5 bases). Germline CDR1 reads MNHEY; CDR2 reads SMNVEV (reference sequence). The CDR3 contains 16 residues. V was pared by 5 bases and J by 0 bases, with 14 bases between. For the CDR3, the DNA is TGTGCCAGCAGTCCCTCCCAGGGTTATAGCAATCAGCCCCAGCATTTT. This sequence encodes CASSPSQGYSNQPQHF.

The V gene is TRBV7-9, the J gene TRBJ2-7, with a tentative D call TRBD1 (6 bases). V shed 5 bases and J shed 7 bases, with 12 bases lying between them. The CDR3 is made up of 12 amino acids. Germline CDR1 reads SEHNR; CDR2 reads FQNEAQ (reference sequence). CDR3 sequence: CASSVQGREQYF. In DNA, the CDR3 is TGTGCCAGCAGCGTACAGGGCAGGGAGCAGTACTTC.

The chain couples TRBV7-8 to TRBJ2-7; 11 bases fit TRBD2. The length of the CDR3 is 16 residues. Trimming removed 1 base from V and 3 bases from J; junction bases left unmatched: 5. Germline V CDR1 and CDR2: SGHVS, FQNEAQ. This CDR3 reads CASSLEGGTSGYEQYF. CDR3 in DNA: TGTGCCAGCAGCTTAGAAGGTGGGACTAGCGGCTACGAGCAGTACTTC.

This clone was observed a single time. The identical CDR3 is also encoded by other nucleotide sequences in the sample. The chain employs TRBV2 and TRBJ2-7; no clear D gene. V was cut by 6 bases and J by 4 bases, with 7 bases left in between. Germline CDR1 and CDR2: SNHLY and FYNNEI. The CDR3 consists of 11 residues. The CDR3 region has the DNA TGTGCCAGCAGCGACCGGTACGAGCAGTACTTC. Translation gives CASSDRYEQYF.

The chain joins TRBV19 to TRBJ1-5, with TRBD1 identical over 9 bases. Germline V gene lookup returns CDR1 LNHDA and CDR2 SQIVND (reference sequence). Trimming cost V 6 bases and J 4 bases; bases outside gene matches: 4. This CDR3 has 14 amino acids. CDR3 sequence: CASSQGQGNQPQHF. The CDR3 nucleotides are TGTGCCAGTAGCCAGGGACAGGGAAATCAGCCCCAGCATTTT. Variable domain in full (rest from reference TRBV19 and TRBJ1-5): DGGITQSPKYLFRKEGQNVTLSCEQNLNHDAMYWYRQDPGQGLRLIYYSQIVNDFQKGDIAEGYSVSREKKESFPLTVTSAQKNPTAFYLCASSQGQGNQPQHFGDGTRLSIL.